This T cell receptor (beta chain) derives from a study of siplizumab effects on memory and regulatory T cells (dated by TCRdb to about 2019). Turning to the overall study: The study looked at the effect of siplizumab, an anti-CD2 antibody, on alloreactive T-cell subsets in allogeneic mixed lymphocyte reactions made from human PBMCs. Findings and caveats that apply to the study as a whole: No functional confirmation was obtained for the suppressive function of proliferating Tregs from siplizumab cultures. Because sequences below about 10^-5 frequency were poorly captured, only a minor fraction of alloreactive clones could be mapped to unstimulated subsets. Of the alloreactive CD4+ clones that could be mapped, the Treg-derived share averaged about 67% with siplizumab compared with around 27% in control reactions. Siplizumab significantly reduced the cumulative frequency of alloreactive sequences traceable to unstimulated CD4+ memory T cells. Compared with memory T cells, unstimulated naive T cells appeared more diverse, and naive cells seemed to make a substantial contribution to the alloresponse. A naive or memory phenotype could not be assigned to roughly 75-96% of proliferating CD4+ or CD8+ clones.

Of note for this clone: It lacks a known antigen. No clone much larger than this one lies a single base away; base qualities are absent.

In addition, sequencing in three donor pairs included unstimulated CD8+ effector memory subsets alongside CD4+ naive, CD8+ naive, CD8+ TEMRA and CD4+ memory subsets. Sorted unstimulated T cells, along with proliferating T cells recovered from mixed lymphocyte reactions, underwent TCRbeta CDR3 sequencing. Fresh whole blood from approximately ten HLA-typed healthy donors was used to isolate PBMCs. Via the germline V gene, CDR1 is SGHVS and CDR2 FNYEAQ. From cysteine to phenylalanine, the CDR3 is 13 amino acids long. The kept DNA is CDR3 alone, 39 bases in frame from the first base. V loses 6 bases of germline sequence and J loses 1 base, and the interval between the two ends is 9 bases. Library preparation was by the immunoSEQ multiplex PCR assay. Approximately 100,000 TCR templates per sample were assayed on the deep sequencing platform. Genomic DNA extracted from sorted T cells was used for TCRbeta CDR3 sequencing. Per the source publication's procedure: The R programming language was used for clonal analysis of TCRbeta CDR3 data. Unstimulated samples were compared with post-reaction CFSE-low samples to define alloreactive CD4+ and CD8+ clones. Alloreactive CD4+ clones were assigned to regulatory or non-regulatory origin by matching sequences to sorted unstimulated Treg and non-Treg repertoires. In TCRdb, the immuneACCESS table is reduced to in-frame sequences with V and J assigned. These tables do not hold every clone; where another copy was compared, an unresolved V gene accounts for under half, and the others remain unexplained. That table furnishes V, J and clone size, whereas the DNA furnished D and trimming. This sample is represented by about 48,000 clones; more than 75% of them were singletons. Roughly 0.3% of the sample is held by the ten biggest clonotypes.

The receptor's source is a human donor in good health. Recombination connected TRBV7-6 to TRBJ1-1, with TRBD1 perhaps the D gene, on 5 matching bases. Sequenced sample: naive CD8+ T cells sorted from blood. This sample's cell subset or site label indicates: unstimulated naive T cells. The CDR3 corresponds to CASRYDRNTEAFF. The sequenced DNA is TGTGCCAGCAGATACGACAGGAACACTGAAGCTTTCTTT.